The 24 T cell receptor beta chains in this list originate from one sample, sequenced in a study of blood T cell repertoires in COVID-19. The data were produced by immunoSEQ multiplex PCR, yet TCRdb's version contains in-frame clones alone and is incomplete. The sample holds 200,000 to 300,000 clones, around 89% seen once. Sequenced: peripheral blood. The receptors here all came from a woman aged 40 to 50 with acute or convalescent COVID-19.

This clone was picked up one time. The chain employs TRBV10-2 and TRBJ1-1; D gene ambiguous. Per the germline V gene, CDR1 is WSHSY and CDR2 is SAAADI. The CDR3 is 15 residues long. V was cut by 1 base and J by 0 bases, with 9 bases left in between. Here the CDR3 DNA reads TGCGCCAGCAGTGAGTTATCAGTATTGAACACTGAAGCTTTCTTT. Its protein product is CASSELSVLNTEAFF.

This clone has more than one count but fewer than ten. The chain uses TRBV21-1 and TRBJ2-2; the D call in the table, TRBD1, was not verified against the DNA. TRBV21-1 is a listed pseudogene. The CDR3 is 16 residues long. The CDR3 loop reads CASSSQRTTNTGELFF. The CDR3 region has the DNA TGTGCCAGCAGCTCACAACGGACAACTAACACCGGGGAGCTGTTTTTT.

This chain links TRBV9 with TRBJ2-4; 7 bases are a match to TRBD2. Trimming took 0 bases from V and 9 from J; bases not matched to a gene: 3. Germline lookup yields CDR1 SGDLS and CDR2 YYNGEE. The length of the CDR3 is 13 residues. The CDR3, as DNA: TGTGCCAGCAGCGTAGTCCGCGGGGGCATTCAGTACTTC. This gives the protein CASSVVRGGIQYF.

The CDR3 DNA reads as TGTGCCAGTCAAGGTACAGGTGGACAGGGAAACTATGGCTACACCTTC. Translated, it gives CASQGTGGQGNYGYTF. The chain uses TRBV9 and TRBJ1-2; 8 bases map to TRBD1. Trimming took 8 bases from V and 2 from J; bases not matched to a gene: 14. CDR3 length equals 16 residues. Germline CDR1 is SGDLS and CDR2 is YYNGEE.

The chain combines TRBV2 with TRBJ2-2, with 9 nucleotides matching TRBD1. V lost 6 bases, J lost 4 bases, and 9 bases stayed unmatched. This CDR3 spans 16 amino acids. CDR1 SNHLY and CDR2 FYNNEI come from the germline V gene. This CDR3 reads CASSSVDRGLTGELFF. The CDR3 DNA sequence: TGTGCCAGCAGCTCAGTGGACAGGGGACTCACCGGGGAGCTGTTTTTT.

V and J are TRBV4-2 and TRBJ1-1; D remains unclear. Germline V gives CDR1 LGHNA, CDR2 YNFKEQ. Trimming cost V 1 base and J 6 bases, with 9 bases left between them. The CDR3 consists of 13 residues. The CDR3 sequence is CASSQGTSSEAFF. The CDR3 DNA is TGTGCCAGCAGCCAAGGAACATCTTCTGAAGCTTTCTTT.

V is TRBV28 and J is TRBJ1-2; 9 nucleotides align to TRBD1. V trimming: 5 bases; J trimming: 4 bases; junction bases outside the gene matches: 14. CDR1 is MDHEN, CDR2 SYDVKM, per germline. The CDR3 totals 17 residues. The CDR3 here is CASSIPGQGGLGYGYTF. In DNA form, the CDR3 reads TGTGCCAGCAGTATCCCGGGACAGGGAGGGTTAGGCTATGGCTACACCTTC.

This chain links TRBV5-4 with TRBJ2-5; D possibly corresponds to TRBD1 (6 bases). This CDR3 has 14 residues. Germline loops: CDR1 SGHNT, CDR2 YYREEE (reference sequence). V lost 0 bases to trimming and J lost 4 bases, with 10 bases between them. The CDR3, as DNA: TGTGCCAGCAGCTTGGCCAGGGGTGGAGAGACCCAGTACTTC. Its protein is CASSLARGGETQYF.

J is TRBJ1-2 and V is TRBV5-4; 7 nucleotides line up with TRBD1. V lost 2 bases to trimming and J lost 2 bases; unmatched junction nucleotides: 9. CDR1 is SGHNT, CDR2 YYREEE, per germline (reference sequence). This CDR3 has 16 amino acids. CDR3 region: CASSLSGGQPNYGYTF. As DNA, the CDR3 is TGTGCCAGCAGCTTATCCGGGGGACAGCCGAACTATGGCTACACCTTC.

The V call is TRBV2, the J call TRBJ1-5; D perhaps matches TRBD1 (6 bases). V was shortened by 3 bases and J by 2 bases, with 11 bases between the two germline ends. The germline V gene encodes CDR1 SNHLY and CDR2 FYNNEI. This CDR3 has 15 residues. The CDR3 loop is CASSDRGRGNQPQHF. In DNA, the CDR3 is TGTGCCAGCAGTGACAGGGGTAGGGGCAATCAGCCCCAGCATTTT.

Only a few counts were recorded for this clone. The chain couples TRBV6-1 to TRBJ2-3; 8 nucleotides align to TRBD2. This CDR3 region has 15 residues. Germline V CDR1 and CDR2: MNHNS, SASEGT. Trimming at V came to 2 bases and at J to 4 bases, leaving 5 bases not matched to a gene. As DNA, the CDR3 is TGTGCCAGCAGTGAATCCAGCGGGGGCCCAGATACGCAGTATTTT. The encoded protein is CASSESSGGPDTQYF.

This chain links TRBV5-1 with TRBJ2-7, with 10 bases aligning to TRBD1. V trimming: 3 bases; J trimming: 4 bases; junction bases outside the gene matches: 4. The CDR3 consists of 14 residues. Germline CDR1 is SGHRS and CDR2 is YFSETQ. CDR3 bases: TGCGCCAGCAGCTGGGGGACAGGGGATTACGAGCAGTACGTC. Amino acids: CASSWGTGDYEQYV.

This chain links TRBV2 with TRBJ1-5; D unresolved. CDR3 length: 15 amino acids. The V gene lost 1 base and the J gene lost 5 bases, with 12 bases spanning the gap. Germline CDR1 SNHLY, CDR2 FYNNEI. CDR3 nucleotides: TGTGCCAGCAGTGAAGGTGGCAATATGTATCAGCCCCAGCATTTT. Translated, it gives CASSEGGNMYQPQHF.

The rearrangement joins TRBV28 to TRBJ2-4; D is perhaps TRBD1 (6 bases). The CDR3 has 15 residues. V shed 5 bases and J shed 0 bases, with 11 bases lying between them. CDR1 is MDHEN and CDR2 is SYDVKM in the germline V gene. CDR3 sequence: CASSRTDRAKNIQYF. CDR3 DNA sequence: TGTGCCAGCAGTAGGACAGACAGAGCCAAAAACATTCAGTACTTC.

The chain links TRBV5-1 to TRBJ2-1, with 9 positions matching TRBD2. Looked up from germline, CDR1 is SGHRS and CDR2 is YFSETQ. CDR3 length equals 16 residues. The V gene end was trimmed by 4 bases and the J gene end by 0 bases; junction bases not matched to a gene: 5. The CDR3 sequence: CASSTGLANSYNEQFF. In DNA, the CDR3 is TGCGCCAGCAGCACGGGACTAGCCAACTCCTACAATGAGCAGTTCTTC.

The count of this clone is one. The CDR3 loop reads CASSEWFRTGEGDYGYTF. The CDR3 DNA sequence: TGTGCCAGCAGTGAATGGTTTCGGACAGGGGAAGGGGACTATGGCTACACCTTC. The chain uses TRBV25-1 and TRBJ1-2, with 9 positions matching TRBD1. CDR3 length: 18 residues. Germline CDR1 reads MGHDK; CDR2 reads SYGVNS. V dropped 1 base and J dropped 3; count of bases not matched to a gene: 12.

This clone appeared once. This chain connects TRBV7-8 to TRBJ2-1; unclear D gene. The V gene lost 4 bases and the J gene lost 3 bases, with 13 bases spanning the gap. In germline, CDR1 is SGHVS, CDR2 FQNEAQ. The length of the CDR3 is 15 residues. CDR3 in amino acids: CASSWPHGDYNEQFF. The DNA for the CDR3 is TGTGCCAGCAGCTGGCCGCATGGAGACTACAATGAGCAGTTCTTC.

J is TRBJ1-1 and V is TRBV9, with D perhaps matching TRBD1 (5 bases). Trimming took off 4 bases at V and 3 bases at J, with 25 bases between the two ends. The germline V gene encodes CDR1 SGDLS and CDR2 YYNGEE. The CDR3 is made up of 18 amino acids. The CDR3 DNA reads TGTGCCAGCAGCCCCAGCGGGGGGTCCCTGCTGGGGGACACTGAAGCTTTCTTT. It translates to CASSPSGGSLLGDTEAFF.

This clone appeared once. For the CDR3, the DNA is TGTGCCAGCAGTGAACGGGGACATTCTCGGGTCGGGGAGCTGTTTTTT. Translation gives CASSERGHSRVGELFF. The gene calls are TRBV6-1 and TRBJ2-2; TRBD1 might be the D (6 bases). This CDR3 is built from 16 residues. Deletions cut 2 bases from V and 7 bases from J, with 17 bases between. Germline V CDR1 and CDR2: MNHNS, SASEGT.

The rearrangement uses TRBV5-1 and TRBJ1-1; D is ambiguous. Germline CDR1 is SGHRS and CDR2 is YFSETQ. The V and J ends lost 3 bases and 1 base respectively, with 13 bases between them. This CDR3 is built from 15 residues. In DNA form, the CDR3 reads TGCGCCAGCAGCTCCCGTCCCACAGCGAACACTGAAGCTTTCTTT. Translation: CASSSRPTANTEAFF.

The chain uses TRBV4-2 and TRBJ2-1; the match to TRBD2 covers 10 bases. Losses at the gene ends were 0 bases for V and 8 bases for J; bases not matched to a gene: 7. The CDR3 runs 16 residues. The germline V gene has CDR1 LGHNA and CDR2 YNFKEQ. This chain's CDR3 is CASSQDLASGGHEQFF. The CDR3 nucleotides read TGTGCCAGCAGCCAAGATCTGGCTAGCGGGGGACATGAGCAGTTCTTC.

The chain links TRBV6-5 to TRBJ1-3; D not certain. CDR3 size: 16 residues. In germline, CDR1 is MNHEY, CDR2 SVGAGI. Trimming stripped 2 bases from V and 1 base from J, with 12 bases between. The CDR3 bases are TGTGCCAGCAGTTACGTGTTCGGGATATCTGGAAACACCATATATTTT. Its protein is CASSYVFGISGNTIYF.

This chain's CDR3 is CASSAGQGELSYNSPLHF. CDR3 sequence (DNA): TGTGCCAGCAGTGCCGGACAGGGAGAGTTATCCTATAATTCACCCCTCCACTTT. The V call is TRBV2, the J call TRBJ1-6; 8 bases fit TRBD1. Germline V CDR1 and CDR2: SNHLY, FYNNEI. This CDR3 spans 18 amino acids. The junction had 9 bases not matched to a gene; V was cut back by 4 bases and J by 1 base.

This chain uses TRBV6-5 with TRBJ1-1, with D perhaps matching TRBD1 (6 bases). Deletions cut 6 bases from V and 1 base from J, with 15 bases between. This CDR3 is 15 amino acids long. Germline values: CDR1 MNHEY, CDR2 SVGAGI. The CDR3, as DNA: TGTGCCAGCAGCGGATTACAGGGTAGGAACACTGAAGCTTTCTTT. The encoded protein is CASSGLQGRNTEAFF.